This TCR beta chain is from a study of blood T cells in healthy people across ages. Study-level findings and limits: It was held that the diversity estimates obtained from one million T cells were underestimates. Age showed a roughly linear inverse relationship with TCR beta diversity per million T cells. The study found more naive CD4+ cells and higher diversity in long-lived than aged donors.

Per-sample PBMC isolation yielded at least 7 million cells. The use of a sample-barcoded 5' primer and a J-beta primer mix characterized a second PCR of roughly 6 to 11 cycles. TCRdb recomputed calls from the 5' RACE reads with MiXCR, one row per CDR3 protein. Here the sample spans some 700,000 distinct CDR3 sequences, approximately 22% being singletons. Trimming cost V 2 bases and J 2 bases, with 8 bases left between them. This CDR3 region has 13 residues. Per germline, CDR1 SGHKS and CDR2 YYEKEE (reference sequence). This clonotype was recorded a few times. No antigen is known for it. The source is a man aged 65 to 79 in good health. This sequence joins TRBV5-5 and TRBJ2-7; D is uncertain. Specimen: blood. The CDR3, as DNA: TGTGCCAGCAGCTTTCTGGAAGCCTACGAGCAGTACTTC. Its protein is CASSFLEAYEQYF.